The clone carrying this T cell receptor beta chain has at least ten counts. The data derive from a study of T-cell memory formation after mild COVID-19. TCRdb reprocessed the 5' RACE reads with MiXCR, giving one entry per CDR3 protein. Of 140,000 to 150,000 distinct CDR3 sequences listed, about 19% are singletons. V shed 4 bases and J shed 0 bases, with 10 bases lying between them. The CDR3 extends over 15 amino acids. The V gene's germline CDR1 is MNHEY and CDR2 SVGAGI. The V and J genes are TRBV6-5 and TRBJ2-1; a weak D match, TRBD1 (5 bases). The source is an adult woman who had mild COVID-19 (a few samples of this study predate the infection). Cell type and time point are not known. The sequenced sample consisted of PBMCs or a T cell subset sorted from them (not recorded which). The CDR3 nucleotides read TGTGCCAGCAGTTGGCAGGGTCCCTCCTACAATGAGCAGTTCTTC. Amino acid sequence: CASSWQGPSYNEQFF.